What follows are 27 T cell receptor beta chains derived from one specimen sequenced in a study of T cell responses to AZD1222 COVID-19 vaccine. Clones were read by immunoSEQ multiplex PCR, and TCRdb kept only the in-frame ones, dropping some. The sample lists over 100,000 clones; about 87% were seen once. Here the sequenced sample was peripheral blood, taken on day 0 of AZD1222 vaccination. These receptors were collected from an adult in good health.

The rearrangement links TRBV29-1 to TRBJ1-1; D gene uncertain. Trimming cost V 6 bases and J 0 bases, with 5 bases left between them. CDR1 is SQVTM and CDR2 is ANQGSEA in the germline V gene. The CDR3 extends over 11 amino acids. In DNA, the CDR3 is TGCAGCGTACCGGTGAACACTGAAGCTTTCTTT. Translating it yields CSVPVNTEAFF.

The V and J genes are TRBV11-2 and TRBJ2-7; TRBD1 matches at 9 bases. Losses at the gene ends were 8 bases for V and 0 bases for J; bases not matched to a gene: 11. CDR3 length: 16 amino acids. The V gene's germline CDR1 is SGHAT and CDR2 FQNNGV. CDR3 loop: CASRRGQGSFSYEQYF. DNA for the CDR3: TGTGCCAGCCGGAGGGGACAGGGTTCTTTCTCCTACGAGCAGTACTTC.

CDR3 amino acids: CASSFETSGVGELFF. DNA of the CDR3: TGCGCCAGCAGCTTTGAAACTAGCGGGGTCGGGGAGCTGTTTTTT. The chain joins TRBV5-1 to TRBJ2-2; the match to TRBD2 covers 10 bases. The germline V gene encodes CDR1 SGHRS and CDR2 YFSETQ. The V segment lost 2 bases and the J segment 7 bases; nucleotides outside the gene matches: 5. The CDR3 runs to 15 residues.

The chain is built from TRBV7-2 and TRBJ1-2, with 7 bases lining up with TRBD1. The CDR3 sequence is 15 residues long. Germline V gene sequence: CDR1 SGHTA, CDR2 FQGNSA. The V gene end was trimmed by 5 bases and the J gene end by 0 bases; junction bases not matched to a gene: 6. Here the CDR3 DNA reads TGTGCCAGCAGCCCTGGGACAGTAGCTAACTATGGCTACACCTTC. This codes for CASSPGTVANYGYTF.

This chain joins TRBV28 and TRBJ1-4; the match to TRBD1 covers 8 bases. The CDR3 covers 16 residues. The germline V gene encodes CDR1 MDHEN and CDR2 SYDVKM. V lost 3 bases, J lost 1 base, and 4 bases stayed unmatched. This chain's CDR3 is CASSFRTGQTNEKLFF. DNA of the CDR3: TGTGCCAGCAGTTTCAGGACAGGGCAAACTAATGAAAAACTGTTTTTT.

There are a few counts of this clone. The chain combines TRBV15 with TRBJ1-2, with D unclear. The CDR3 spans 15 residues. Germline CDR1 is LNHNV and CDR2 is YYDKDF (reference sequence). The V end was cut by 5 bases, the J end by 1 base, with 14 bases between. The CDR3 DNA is TGTGCCACCAGCTCTACAGAGACCCTTAACTATGGCTACACCTTC. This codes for CATSSTETLNYGYTF.

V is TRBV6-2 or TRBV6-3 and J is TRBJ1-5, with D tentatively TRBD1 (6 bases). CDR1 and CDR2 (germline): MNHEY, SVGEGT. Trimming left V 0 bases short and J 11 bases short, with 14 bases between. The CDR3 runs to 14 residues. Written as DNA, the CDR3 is TGTGCCAGCAGTTACTCGGCAGGGGCAAGGACCCAGCATTTT. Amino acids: CASSYSAGARTQHF.

The CDR3 here is CASSRDTTNEKLFF. The CDR3 DNA sequence: TGTGCCAGCAGTCGCGATACAACTAATGAAAAACTGTTTTTT. The rearrangement uses TRBV2 and TRBJ1-4; D is ambiguous. CDR1 SNHLY and CDR2 FYNNEI come from the germline V gene. Trimming removed 5 bases from V and 0 bases from J, with 7 bases in between. The CDR3 loop spans 14 amino acids.

CDR3 region: CASSLLDREEIYGYTF. The CDR3 DNA is TGTGCCAGCAGTTTACTGGACCGGGAAGAAATTTATGGCTACACCTTC. The chain is built from TRBV28 and TRBJ1-2, with D hard to call. V was pared by 2 bases and J by 5 bases, with 18 bases between. Germline CDR1 is MDHEN and CDR2 is SYDVKM. CDR3 length: 16 residues.

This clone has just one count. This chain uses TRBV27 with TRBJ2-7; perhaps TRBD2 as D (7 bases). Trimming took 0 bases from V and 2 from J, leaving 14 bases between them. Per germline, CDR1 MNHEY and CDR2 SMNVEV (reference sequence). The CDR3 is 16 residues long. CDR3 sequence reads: CASSLSWGGRTYEQYF. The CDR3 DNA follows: TGTGCCAGCAGTTTATCTTGGGGGGGCAGGACCTACGAGCAGTACTTC.

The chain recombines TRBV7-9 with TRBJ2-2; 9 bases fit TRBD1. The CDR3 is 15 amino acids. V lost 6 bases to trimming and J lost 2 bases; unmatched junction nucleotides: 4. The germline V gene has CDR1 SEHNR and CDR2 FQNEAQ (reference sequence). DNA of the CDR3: TGTGCCAGCAGGGGACAGGGAGGCAACACCGGGGAGCTGTTTTTT. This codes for CASRGQGGNTGELFF. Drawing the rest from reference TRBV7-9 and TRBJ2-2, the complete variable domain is DTGVSQNPRHKITKRGQNVTFRCDPISEHNRLYWYRQTLGQGPEFLTYFQNEAQLEKSRLLSDRFSAERPKGSFSTLEIQRTEQGDSAMYLCASRGQGGNTGELFFGEGSRLTVL.

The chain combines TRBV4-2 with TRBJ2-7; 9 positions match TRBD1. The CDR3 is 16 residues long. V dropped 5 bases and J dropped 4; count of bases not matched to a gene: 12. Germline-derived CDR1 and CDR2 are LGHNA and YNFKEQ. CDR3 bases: TGTGCCAGCAGCTTACAATACGGACAGGGGTGGTACGAGCAGTACTTC. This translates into CASSLQYGQGWYEQYF.

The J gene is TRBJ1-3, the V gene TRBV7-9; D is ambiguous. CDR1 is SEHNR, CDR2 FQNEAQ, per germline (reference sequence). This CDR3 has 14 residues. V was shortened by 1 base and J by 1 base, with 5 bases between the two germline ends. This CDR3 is CASSLVESGNTIYF. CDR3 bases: TGTGCCAGCAGCTTAGTGGAATCTGGAAACACCATATATTTT. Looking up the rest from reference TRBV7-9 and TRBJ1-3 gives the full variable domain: DTGVSQNPRHKITKRGQNVTFRCDPISEHNRLYWYRQTLGQGPEFLTYFQNEAQLEKSRLLSDRFSAERPKGSFSTLEIQRTEQGDSAMYLCASSLVESGNTIYFGEGSWLTVV.

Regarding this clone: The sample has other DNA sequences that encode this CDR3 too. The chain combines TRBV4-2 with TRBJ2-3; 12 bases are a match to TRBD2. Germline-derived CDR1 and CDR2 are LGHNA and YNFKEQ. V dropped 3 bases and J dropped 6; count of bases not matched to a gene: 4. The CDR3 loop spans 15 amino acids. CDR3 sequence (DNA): TGTGCCAGCAGCCAGGCTAGCGGGAGGGCCGATACGCAGTATTTT. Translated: CASSQASGRADTQYF.

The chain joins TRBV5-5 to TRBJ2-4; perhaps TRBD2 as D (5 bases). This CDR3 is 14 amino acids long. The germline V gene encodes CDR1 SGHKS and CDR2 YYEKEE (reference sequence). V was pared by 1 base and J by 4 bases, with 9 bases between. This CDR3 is CASSLRGPKNIQYF. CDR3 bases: TGTGCCAGCAGCTTGCGGGGTCCAAAAAACATTCAGTACTTC. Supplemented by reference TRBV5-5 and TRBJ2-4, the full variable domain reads DAGVTQSPTHLIKTRGQQVTLRCSPISGHKSVSWYQQVLGQGPQFIFQYYEKEERGRGNFPDRFSARQFPNYSSELNVNALLLGDSALYLCASSLRGPKNIQYFGAGTRLSVL.

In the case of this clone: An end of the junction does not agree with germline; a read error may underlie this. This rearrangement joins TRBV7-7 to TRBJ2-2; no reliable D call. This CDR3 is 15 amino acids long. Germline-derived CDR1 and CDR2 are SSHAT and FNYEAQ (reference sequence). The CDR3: CASTDFAGSTGELFF. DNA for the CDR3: TGTGCTAGCACCGATTTCGCAGGATCCACCGGGGAGCTGTTTTTT.

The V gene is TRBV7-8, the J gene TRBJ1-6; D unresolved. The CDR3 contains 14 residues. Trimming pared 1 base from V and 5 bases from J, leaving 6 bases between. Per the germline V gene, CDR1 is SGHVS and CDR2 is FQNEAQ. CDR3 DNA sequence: TGTGCCAGCAGCTTAGTGGAAAATAATTCACCCCTCCACTTT. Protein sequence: CASSLVENNSPLHF.

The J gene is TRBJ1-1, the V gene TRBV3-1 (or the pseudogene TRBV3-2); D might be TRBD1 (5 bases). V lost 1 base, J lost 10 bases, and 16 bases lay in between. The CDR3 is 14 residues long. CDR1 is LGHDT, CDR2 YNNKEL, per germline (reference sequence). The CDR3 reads CASSQVPGGGLAFF. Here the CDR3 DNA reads TGTGCCAGCAGCCAAGTACCGGGTGGGGGGTTAGCTTTCTTT.

CDR3: CASSMGGAQETQYF. In nucleotides, the CDR3 is TGTGCCAGTAGTATGGGGGGAGCGCAAGAGACCCAGTACTTC. V is TRBV19 and J is TRBJ2-5, with a tentative D call TRBD2 (6 bases). There are 14 residues in the CDR3. The germline V and J ends were trimmed by 3 bases and 2 bases, with 10 bases remaining between them. Germline assignment: CDR1 LNHDA and CDR2 SQIVND (reference sequence).

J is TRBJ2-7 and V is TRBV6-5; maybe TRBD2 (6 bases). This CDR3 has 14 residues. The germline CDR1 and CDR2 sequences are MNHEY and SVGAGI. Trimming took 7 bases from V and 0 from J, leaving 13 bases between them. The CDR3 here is CASKIAANSYEQYF. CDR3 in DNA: TGTGCCAGCAAGATAGCGGCCAACTCCTACGAGCAGTACTTC.

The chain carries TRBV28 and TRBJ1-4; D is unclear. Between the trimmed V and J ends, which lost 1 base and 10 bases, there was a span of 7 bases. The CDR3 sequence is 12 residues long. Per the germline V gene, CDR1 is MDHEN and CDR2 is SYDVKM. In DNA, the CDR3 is TGTGCCAGCAGTTTATCTTACGGAAAACTGTTTTTT. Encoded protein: CASSLSYGKLFF.

CDR3 loop: CASRSRDTSYEQYF. The CDR3 nucleotides read TGTGCCAGCAGAAGTCGGGACACCTCCTACGAGCAGTACTTC. V usage is TRBV28 and J usage is TRBJ2-7; D may be TRBD1 (6 bases). The germline gives CDR1 MDHEN, CDR2 SYDVKM. The CDR3 is 14 residues long. V was clipped by 6 bases and J by 0 bases, with 12 bases between them.

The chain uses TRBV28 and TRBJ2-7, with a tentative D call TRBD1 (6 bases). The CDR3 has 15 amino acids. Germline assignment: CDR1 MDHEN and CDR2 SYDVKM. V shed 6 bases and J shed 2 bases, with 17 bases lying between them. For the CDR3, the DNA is TGTGCCAGCAGGACCGAGGGGGAACCCCCCTACGAGCAGTACTTC. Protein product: CASRTEGEPPYEQYF.

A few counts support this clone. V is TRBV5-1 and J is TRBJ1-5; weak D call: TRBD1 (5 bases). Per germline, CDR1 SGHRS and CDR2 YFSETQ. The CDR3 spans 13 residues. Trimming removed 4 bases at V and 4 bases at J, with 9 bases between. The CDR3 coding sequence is TGCGCCAGCAGCCTCCAGGGTAATCAGCCCCAGCATTTT. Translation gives CASSLQGNQPQHF.

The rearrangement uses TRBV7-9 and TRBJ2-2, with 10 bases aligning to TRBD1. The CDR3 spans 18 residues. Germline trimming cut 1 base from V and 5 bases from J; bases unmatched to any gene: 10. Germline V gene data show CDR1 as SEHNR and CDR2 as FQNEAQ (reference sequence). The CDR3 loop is CASSLVIRDRGWTGELFF. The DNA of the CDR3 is TGTGCCAGCAGCTTAGTCATTCGGGACAGGGGCTGGACCGGGGAGCTGTTTTTT.

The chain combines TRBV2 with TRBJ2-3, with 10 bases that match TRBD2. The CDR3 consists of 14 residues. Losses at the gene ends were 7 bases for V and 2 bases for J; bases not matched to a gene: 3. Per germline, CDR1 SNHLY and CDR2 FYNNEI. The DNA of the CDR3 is TGTGCCAGCAAAACTAGCGGGAACACAGATACGCAGTATTTT. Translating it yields CASKTSGNTDTQYF. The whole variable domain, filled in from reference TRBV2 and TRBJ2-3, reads EPEVTQTPSHQVTQMGQEVILRCVPISNHLYFYWYRQILGQKVEFLVSFYNNEISEKSEIFDDQFSVERPDGSNFTLKIRSTKLEDSAMYFCASKTSGNTDTQYFGPGTRLTVL.

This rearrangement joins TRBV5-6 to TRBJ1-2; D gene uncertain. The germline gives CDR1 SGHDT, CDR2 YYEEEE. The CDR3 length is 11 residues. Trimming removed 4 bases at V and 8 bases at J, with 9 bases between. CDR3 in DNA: TGTGCCAGCAGCAGGACGGGGGGCTACACCTTC. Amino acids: CASSRTGGYTF.